This T cell receptor (beta chain) was sequenced for a study of blood T cell repertoires in COVID-19. Overall study context: T cells, B-cell-depleted T cells, or PBMCs provided the cDNA or gDNA that served as material.

V dropped 4 bases and J dropped 10; count of bases not matched to a gene: 9. The CDR3 has 15 residues. CDR1 and CDR2 (germline): SNHLY, FYNNEI. Which cohort a participant joined came from the clinical history participants gave. Recovery meant two consecutive negative NP/OP PCR tests, professional clearance, or resolved symptoms. Profiled with immunoSEQ multiplex PCR; TCRdb holds only in-frame clones, not every one. The sample carries approximately 170,000 clones, 70% to 90% recorded once. The sample consisted of PBMCs or T cells enriched from blood (not recorded which). The V and J genes are TRBV2 and TRBJ2-4, with 11 bases lining up with TRBD2. This sequence was found in a man aged 35 to 55 who had recovered from COVID-19. The CDR3 DNA is TGTGCCAGCAGTGTCCTAGCGGGGGGCAAGGGGATTCAGTACTTC. Its protein product is CASSVLAGGKGIQYF.